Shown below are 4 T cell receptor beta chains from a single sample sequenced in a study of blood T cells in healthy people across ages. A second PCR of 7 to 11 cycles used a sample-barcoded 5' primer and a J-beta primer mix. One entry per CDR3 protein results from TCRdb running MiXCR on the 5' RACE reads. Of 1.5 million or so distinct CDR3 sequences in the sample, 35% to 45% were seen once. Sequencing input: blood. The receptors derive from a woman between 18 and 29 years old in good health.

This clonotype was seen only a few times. The CDR3 coding sequence is TGTGCCAGCAGCGTATGGGTGACTAGCGGGAACACAGATACGCAGTATTTT. It specifies CASSVWVTSGNTDTQYF. This chain joins TRBV7-9 and TRBJ2-3; 11 bases are a match to TRBD2. CDR3 length: 17 residues. Looked up from germline, CDR1 is SEHNR and CDR2 is FQNEAQ (reference sequence). The ends lost 5 bases at V and 2 bases at J; junction bases unmatched: 9. Variable domain in full (rest from reference TRBV7-9 and TRBJ2-3): DTGVSQNPRHKITKRGQNVTFRCDPISEHNRLYWYRQTLGQGPEFLTYFQNEAQLEKSRLLSDRFSAERPKGSFSTLEIQRTEQGDSAMYLCASSVWVTSGNTDTQYFGPGTRLTVL.

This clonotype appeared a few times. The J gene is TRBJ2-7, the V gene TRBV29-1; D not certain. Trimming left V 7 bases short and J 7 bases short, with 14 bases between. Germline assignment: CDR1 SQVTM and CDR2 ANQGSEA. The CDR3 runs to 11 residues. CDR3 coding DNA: TGCAGCGGCGCCACCGTTGGGGAGCAGTACTTC. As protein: CSGATVGEQYF.

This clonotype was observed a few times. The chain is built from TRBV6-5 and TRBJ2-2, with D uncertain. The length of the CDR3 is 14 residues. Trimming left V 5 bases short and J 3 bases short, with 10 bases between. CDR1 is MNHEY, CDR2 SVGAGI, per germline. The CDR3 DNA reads TGTGCCAGCAGTCCGCAGGATTACACCGGGGAGCTGTTTTTT. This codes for CASSPQDYTGELFF.

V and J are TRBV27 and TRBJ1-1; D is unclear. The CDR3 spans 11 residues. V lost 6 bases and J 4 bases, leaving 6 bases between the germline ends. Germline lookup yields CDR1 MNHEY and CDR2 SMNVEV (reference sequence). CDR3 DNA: TGTGCCAGCAGGGATGGCACTGAAGCTTTCTTT. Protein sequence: CASRDGTEAFF.